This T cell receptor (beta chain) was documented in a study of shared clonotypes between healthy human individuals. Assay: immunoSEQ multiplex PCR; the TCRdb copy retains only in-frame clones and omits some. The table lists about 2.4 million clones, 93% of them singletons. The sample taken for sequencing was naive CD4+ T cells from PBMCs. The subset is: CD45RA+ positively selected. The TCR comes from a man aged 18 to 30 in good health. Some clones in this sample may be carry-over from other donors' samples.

The CDR3 DNA follows: TGTGCCAGCAGTGTCCCATATGGCTACACCTTC. Protein product: CASSVPYGYTF. V and J are TRBV28 and TRBJ1-2; D remains ambiguous. Between the trimmed V and J ends, which lost 5 bases and 5 bases, there was a span of 6 bases. The CDR3 runs 11 residues. Germline V gene data show CDR1 as MDHEN and CDR2 as SYDVKM.